This T cell receptor (beta chain) was observed in a study of shared T cell receptors in the human thymus. Only in-frame clones appear in the TCRdb table, and some are missing; sequencing was by immunoSEQ multiplex PCR. The data contain 600,000 or so clones, 70% to 90% of them singletons. The germline CDR1 and CDR2 sequences are LGHNT and FRNRAP. The V and J ends lost 0 bases and 1 base respectively, with 7 bases between them. The CDR3 totals 14 residues. The same data also contributed to another study, on human thymus T cells. That work states: Donation was from healthy Finnish infants who were having corrective surgery that addressed congenital heart defects. During corrective heart surgery, resections were taken, and the thymus tissue came from them. Within thymic and blood repertoires, V and J gene usage appeared to be biased. Unrelated individuals were reported by related research to share highly overlapping thymic repertoires.

The sample was thymocytes. The chain is built from TRBV12-5 and TRBJ2-7; no clear D gene. This TCR was sampled from a boy less than two years old with a congenital heart defect. CDR3 region: CASGLVYFSYEQYF. The CDR3 bases are TGTGCTAGTGGTTTGGTCTATTTTTCCTACGAGCAGTACTTC. Using reference TRBV12-5 and TRBJ2-7 for the parts outside the CDR3, the full variable domain is DARVTQTPRHKVTEMGQEVTMRCQPILGHNTVFWYRQTMMQGLELLAYFRNRAPLDDSGMPKDRFSAEMPDATLATLKIQPSEPRDSAVYFCASGLVYFSYEQYFGPGTRLTVT.